What follows describes a single TCR beta chain. This clone's antigen is unknown. Per-base quality was not reported, and no clone a single base away is much larger than it. After CFSE-labeled PBMCs were cultured without any stimulus, the autoproliferating (CFSEdim) and non-proliferating (CFSEhi) T cell fractions were each sequenced on their own. In total, more than 4x10^7 CFSE-labeled PBMCs were cultured without stimulus for six to eight days, after which replicate wells were pooled. PBMCs were labeled with roughly 0.45 uM CFSE and were cultured without exogenous stimuli in serum-free AIM-V medium. PBMCs were isolated by Ficoll density gradient centrifugation and cryopreserved before use. Live 7-AAD-negative cells were sorted on a FACSAria III, washed with PBS, and frozen at -80 degrees C as dry pellets. From the cysteine through the phenylalanine, the CDR3 covers 13 amino acids. Of all the DNA, just the CDR3 is kept, 39 bases in frame from base 1. V sheds 6 bases and J sheds 0 bases, leaving 6 bases between their ends. The germline V gene (reference sequence) sets CDR1 to LNHDA and CDR2 to SQIVND.

TCRbeta CDR3 regions were amplified from extracted genomic DNA using the immunoSEQ Platform. Multiplex PCR, high-throughput sequencing and a vendor bioinformatics pipeline were brought together in the immunoSEQ assay. The study's processing was this. Non-productive sequences and CDR3s under 4 amino acids long were removed, and the clonotype frequencies in each sample were recalculated. In immunoSEQ Analyzer 2.0, shared clonotypes were identified as identical CDR3 amino acid, V gene and J gene sequences. Repertoire overlap was normalized by dividing shared clonotype counts by the product of both clone-set sizes, with the result scaled by 1000 into arbitrary units. TCRdb provides this immuneACCESS table in a form limited to in-frame rearrangements. Some clones are lacking; in checked studies, under half of them reflect an unresolved V gene, and why the rest are absent is not known. That table is the source of V, J and clone size, and D and trimming were worked out from the DNA. In all, the sample holds 46,000 or so clones, and about 80% of those were seen once. The top ten clones comprise about 1.1% of the sample.

This sample stems from a study of memory B cells and T cells in multiple sclerosis (dated by TCRdb to the late 2010s). With regard to the full study: The study compared the TCR beta repertoires of autoproliferating peripheral T cells with those of brain lesion-infiltrating T cells in multiple sclerosis patients. TCR sequencing involved a couple of multiple sclerosis patients from whom brain lesions at autopsy or brain-infiltrating cells from biopsy were available.

General study outcomes and caveats: Because clone-set sizes differed between compartments, counts of shared clonotypes were influenced and normalization was required.

Sequencing was carried out using PBMCs from blood kept in culture. This TCR was recovered from a human donor with multiple sclerosis. Here the chain combines TRBV19 and TRBJ2-4; the D gene lacks a confident call. This receptor carries the CDR3 CASSPEAKNIQYF. The DNA sequence is TGTGCCAGTAGCCCAGAAGCCAAAAACATTCAGTACTTC.